This T cell receptor (beta chain) is drawn from a study of T cell responses to AZD1222 COVID-19 vaccine. Findings and caveats of the study: Only a handful of people who got AZD1222 tested seropositive at baseline. Most donors were white British and more were female, and clonal diversity was possibly underestimated. Repertoires were sampled only after the peak T cell response. Unmutated variant regions are reportedly the target of nearly half of TCRs that are spike-specific.

Turning to this clone: What it binds is unknown.

CDR3 length: 19 residues. From germline, CDR1 is LNHDA and CDR2 SQIVND (reference sequence). Deletions cut 4 bases from V and 1 base from J, with 23 bases between. Here immunoSEQ multiplex PCR was the method, and the copy in TCRdb shows in-frame clones only, minus some. The sample carries about 120,000 clones, about nine tenths recorded once. This TCR was recovered from an adult in good health. V usage is TRBV19 and J usage is TRBJ2-1; weak D call: TRBD2 (6 bases). The sample consisted of peripheral blood, taken on day 0 of AZD1222 vaccination. The CDR3 coding sequence is TGTGCCAGTAGTAGCGGGAATTTTATCGGCGCCTGGTCCTACAATGAGCAGTTCTTC. Amino acids: CASSSGNFIGAWSYNEQFF. Full variable domain (rest looked up from reference TRBV19 and TRBJ2-1): DGGITQSPKYLFRKEGQNVTLSCEQNLNHDAMYWYRQDPGQGLRLIYYSQIVNDFQKGDIAEGYSVSREKKESFPLTVTSAQKNPTAFYLCASSSGNFIGAWSYNEQFFGPGTRLTVL.